The T cell receptor beta chain described here comes from a study of blood T cell repertoires in COVID-19 (TCRdb year 2020). With regard to the full study: Collaborator samples came from the United States, Italy and Spain and covered acute and convalescent phases of COVID-19. The prospective study material was composed of cDNA or gDNA derived from T cells, B-cell-depleted T cells, or PBMCs. Deeply sampled blood TCRbeta repertoires from subjects exposed to, actively infected with, or recovered from COVID-19 were included in the dataset. A freely available public database, intended as a resource for researchers studying the immune response to SARS-CoV-2, is where the repertoires were released. Samples came from the ongoing ImmuneRACE study (first 160 participants) plus 1,254 subjects from 6 global collaborators. The sample metadata nearly always contained a de-identified subject ID, COVID-19 status, age in years and sex. HLA class I and class II types, where available, came from metadata supplied by the sample provider rather than from assay-based typing. Results and caveats for the whole study, not just this receptor: Clinical and demographic metadata were provided uncurated, with the amount varying by source and participant.

TCRbeta CDR3 regions were amplified from genomic DNA using the immunoSEQ Assay, a bias-controlled multiplex PCR. In the paper's pipeline: The number of nucleated cells in each sample was estimated by amplification of reference gene primers within the assay. To quantify the absolute abundance of each unique TCRbeta CDR3 rearrangement, sequence reads were collapsed and filtered. For each sample, productive Simpson clonality was calculated as the square root of Simpson's diversity index over productive rearrangements. The source is immuneACCESS, and TCRdb retained only in-frame sequences with V and J called. Part of the clones is not carried over; for the studies checked, unresolved V genes explain less than half of this, and the remainder is unexplained. That table is the source of V, J and clone size, and D and trimming were worked out from the DNA. The sample records about 100,000 clones, 87% of which are singletons. Approximately 7.3% of the sample is in the top ten clones.

On this clone: What this receptor recognizes is not known. Base qualities were left out, and no much larger clone turns up one base away.

Collaborating institutions collected whole blood in K2EDTA tubes following their own protocols. For TCRbeta analysis, collaborators shipped samples in one of three forms: frozen whole blood, isolated PBMCs, or DNA extracted from either of those sample types. The source material was peripheral blood. The clonotype originates from a man aged 25 to 40 in a cohort sampled during active COVID-19.

The DNA is TGTGCCTGGAGTCGGGTCAGGGCGGGCTACACCTTC. This sequence encodes CAWSRVRAGYTF. Recombination joined TRBV30 with TRBJ1-2; the best D guess is TRBD1, with 5 bases matching. The junction shows trimming of 2 bases on V and 8 bases on J, plus 12 bases between the germline ends. Taken from the germline V gene (reference sequence), the CDR1 and CDR2 loops are GTSNPN and SVGIG. Including cysteine and phenylalanine, the CDR3 has 12 amino acids. Here the CDR3 DNA is all that survives: 36 bases in frame from base 1.